Detailed here is one T cell receptor (beta chain). Using immunoSEQ multiplex PCR, the repertoire was profiled, and TCRdb retains in-frame clones only, with some absent. The table shows roughly 120,000 clones, with around 84% occurring only once. Germline CDR1 is SQVTM and CDR2 is ANQGSEA. The junction had 6 bases not matched to a gene; V was cut back by 4 bases and J by 0 bases. The CDR3 is 15 residues long. The data belong to a study of T cell responses to AZD1222 COVID-19 vaccine. This receptor was identified in an adult who received the AZD1222 COVID-19 vaccine. The chain carries TRBV29-1 and TRBJ2-5; TRBD2 matches 9 bases. The source was peripheral blood, collected 28 days after the second AZD1222 dose. The CDR3 region is CSVAVAGDYQETQYF. As DNA, the CDR3 is TGCAGCGTTGCAGTAGCGGGGGACTACCAAGAGACCCAGTACTTC.